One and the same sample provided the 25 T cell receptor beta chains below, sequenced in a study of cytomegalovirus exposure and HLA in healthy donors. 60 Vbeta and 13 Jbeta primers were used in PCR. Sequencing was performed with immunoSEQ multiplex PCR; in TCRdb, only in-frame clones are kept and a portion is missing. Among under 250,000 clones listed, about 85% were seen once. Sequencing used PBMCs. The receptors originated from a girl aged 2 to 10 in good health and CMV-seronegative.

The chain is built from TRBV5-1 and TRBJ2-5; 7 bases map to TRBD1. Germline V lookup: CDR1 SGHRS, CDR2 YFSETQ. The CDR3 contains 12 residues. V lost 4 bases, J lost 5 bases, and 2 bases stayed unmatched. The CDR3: CASSEGQETQYF. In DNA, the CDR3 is TGCGCCAGCAGCGAGGGACAGGAGACCCAGTACTTC. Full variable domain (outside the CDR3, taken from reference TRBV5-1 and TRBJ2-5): KAGVTQTPRYLIKTRGQQVTLSCSPISGHRSVSWYQQTPGQGLQFLFEYFSETQRNKGNFPGRFSGRQFSNSRSEMNVSTLELGDSALYLCASSEGQETQYFGPGTRLLVL.

As DNA, the CDR3 is TGTGCCAGCAGCTTAGAGCGTCAGTGGCTGGAGAACTATGGCTACACCTTC. The encoded protein is CASSLERQWLENYGYTF. V gene TRBV7-9 combines with J gene TRBJ1-2; D gene unclear. Germline values: CDR1 SEHNR, CDR2 FQNEAQ (reference sequence). This CDR3 contains 17 residues. V lost 1 base to trimming and J lost 2 bases, with 17 bases between them. The full variable domain, completed using reference TRBV7-9 and TRBJ1-2, is DTGVSQNPRHKITKRGQNVTFRCDPISEHNRLYWYRQTLGQGPEFLTYFQNEAQLEKSRLLSDRFSAERPKGSFSTLEIQRTEQGDSAMYLCASSLERQWLENYGYTFGSGTRLTVV.

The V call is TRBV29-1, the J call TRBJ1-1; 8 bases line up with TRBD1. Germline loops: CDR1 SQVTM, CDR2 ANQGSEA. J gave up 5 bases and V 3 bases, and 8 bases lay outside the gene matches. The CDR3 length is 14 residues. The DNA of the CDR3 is TGCAGCGTTGACTTAACAGGGGGTCGGACTGAAGCTTTCTTT. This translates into CSVDLTGGRTEAFF.

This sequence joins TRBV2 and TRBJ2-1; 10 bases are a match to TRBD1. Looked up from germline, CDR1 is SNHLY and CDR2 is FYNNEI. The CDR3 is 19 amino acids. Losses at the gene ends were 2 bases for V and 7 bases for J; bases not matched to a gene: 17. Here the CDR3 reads CASSEFGGGGQGKMNEQFF. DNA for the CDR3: TGTGCCAGCAGTGAATTCGGGGGCGGGGGACAGGGGAAGATGAATGAGCAGTTCTTC. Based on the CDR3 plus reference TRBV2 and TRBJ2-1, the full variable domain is EPEVTQTPSHQVTQMGQEVILRCVPISNHLYFYWYRQILGQKVEFLVSFYNNEISEKSEIFDDQFSVERPDGSNFTLKIRSTKLEDSAMYFCASSEFGGGGQGKMNEQFFGPGTRLTVL.

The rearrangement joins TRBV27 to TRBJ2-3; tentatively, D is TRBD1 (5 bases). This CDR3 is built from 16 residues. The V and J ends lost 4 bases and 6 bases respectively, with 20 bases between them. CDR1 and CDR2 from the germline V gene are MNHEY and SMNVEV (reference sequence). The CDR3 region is CASSSWTPQQADTQYF. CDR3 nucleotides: TGTGCCAGCAGTTCCTGGACACCACAACAGGCGGATACGCAGTATTTT.

The CDR3 DNA follows: TGTGCCAGTAGCAGGTCCGTTGGGACAGGGGGCGCTTGGACTGAAAAACTGTTTTTT. It yields the protein CASSRSVGTGGAWTEKLFF. This chain connects TRBV19 to TRBJ1-4, with 12 bases fitting TRBD1. V was clipped by 6 bases and J by 7 bases; unmatched bases: 18. Germline lookup yields CDR1 LNHDA and CDR2 SQIVND (reference sequence). The CDR3 sequence is 19 residues long.

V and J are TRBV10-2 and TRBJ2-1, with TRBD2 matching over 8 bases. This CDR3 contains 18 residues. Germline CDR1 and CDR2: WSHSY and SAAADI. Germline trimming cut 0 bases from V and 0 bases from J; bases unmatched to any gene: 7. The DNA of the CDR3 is TGCGCCAGCAGTGAGTCAGCAGCGGGGGCCCGCTCCTACAATGAGCAGTTCTTC. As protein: CASSESAAGARSYNEQFF.

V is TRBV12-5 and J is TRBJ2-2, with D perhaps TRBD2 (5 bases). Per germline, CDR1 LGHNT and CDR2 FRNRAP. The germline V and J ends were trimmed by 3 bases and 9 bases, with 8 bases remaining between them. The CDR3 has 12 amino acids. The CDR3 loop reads CASGLRGRELFF. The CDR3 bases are TGTGCTAGTGGTTTACGGGGTCGGGAGCTGTTTTTT.

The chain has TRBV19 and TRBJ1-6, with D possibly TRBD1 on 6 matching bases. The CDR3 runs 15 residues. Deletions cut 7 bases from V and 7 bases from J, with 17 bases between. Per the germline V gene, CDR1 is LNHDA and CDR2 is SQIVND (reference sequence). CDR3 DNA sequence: TGTGCCAGTACCTCATGGGGGCAGGTGAATTCACCCCTCCACTTT. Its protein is CASTSWGQVNSPLHF.

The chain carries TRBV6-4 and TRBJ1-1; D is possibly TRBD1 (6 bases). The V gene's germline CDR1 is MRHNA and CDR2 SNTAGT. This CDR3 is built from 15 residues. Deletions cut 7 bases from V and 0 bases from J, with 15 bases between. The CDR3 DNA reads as TGTGCCAGCATAAATGAACAGGGACTGAACACTGAAGCTTTCTTT. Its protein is CASINEQGLNTEAFF.

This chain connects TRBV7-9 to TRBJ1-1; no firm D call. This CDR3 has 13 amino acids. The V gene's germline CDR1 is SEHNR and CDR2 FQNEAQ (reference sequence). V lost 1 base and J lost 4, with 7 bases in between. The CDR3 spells CASSLESGTEAFF. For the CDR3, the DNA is TGTGCCAGCAGCTTAGAGTCCGGCACTGAAGCTTTCTTT.

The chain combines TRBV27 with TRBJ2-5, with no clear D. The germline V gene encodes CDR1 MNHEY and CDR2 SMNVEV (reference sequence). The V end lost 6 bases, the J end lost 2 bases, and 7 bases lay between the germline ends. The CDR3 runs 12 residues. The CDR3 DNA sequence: TGTGCCAGCAGGCCTATACAAGAGACCCAGTACTTC. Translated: CASRPIQETQYF.

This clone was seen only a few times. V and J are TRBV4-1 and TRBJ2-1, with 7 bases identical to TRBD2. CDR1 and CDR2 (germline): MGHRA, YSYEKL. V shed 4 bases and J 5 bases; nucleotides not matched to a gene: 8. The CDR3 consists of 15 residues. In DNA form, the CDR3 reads TGCGCCAGCAGCCTGCCGGCTAGCGGTGACAATGAGCAGTTCTTC. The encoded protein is CASSLPASGDNEQFF.

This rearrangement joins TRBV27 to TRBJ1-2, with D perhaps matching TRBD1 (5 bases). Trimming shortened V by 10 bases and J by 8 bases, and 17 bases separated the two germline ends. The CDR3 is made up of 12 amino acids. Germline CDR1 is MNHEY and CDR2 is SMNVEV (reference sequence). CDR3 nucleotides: TGTGCCACCGGGGGGGGGTCGACCGGCTACACCTTC. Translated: CATGGGSTGYTF.

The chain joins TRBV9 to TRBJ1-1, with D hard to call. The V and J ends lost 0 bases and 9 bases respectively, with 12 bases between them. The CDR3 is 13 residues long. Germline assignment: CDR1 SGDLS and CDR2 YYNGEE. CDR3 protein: CASSVASSSKAFF. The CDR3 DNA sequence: TGTGCCAGCAGCGTAGCTTCCAGTAGCAAAGCTTTCTTT.

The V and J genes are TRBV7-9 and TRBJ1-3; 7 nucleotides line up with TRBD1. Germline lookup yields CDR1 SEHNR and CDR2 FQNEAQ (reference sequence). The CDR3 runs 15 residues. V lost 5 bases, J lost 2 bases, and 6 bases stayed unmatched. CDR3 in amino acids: CASSPIQGAGNTIYF. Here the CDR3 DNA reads TGTGCCAGCAGCCCCATCCAGGGGGCTGGAAACACCATATATTTT.

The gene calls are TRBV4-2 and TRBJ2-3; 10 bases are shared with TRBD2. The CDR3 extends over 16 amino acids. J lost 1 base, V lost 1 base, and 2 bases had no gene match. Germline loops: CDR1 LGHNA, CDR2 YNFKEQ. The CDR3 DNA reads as TGTGCCAGCAGCCAAGCCGGGACTAGCGGCACAGATACGCAGTATTTT. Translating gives CASSQAGTSGTDTQYF.

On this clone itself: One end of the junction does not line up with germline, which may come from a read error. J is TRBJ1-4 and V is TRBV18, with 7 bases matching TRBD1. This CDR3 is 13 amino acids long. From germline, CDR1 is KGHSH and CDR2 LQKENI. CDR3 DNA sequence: TGTGCCAGCTCACCAGACAGGGTTGAAATGATCCTGTTT. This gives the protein CASSPDRVEMILF.

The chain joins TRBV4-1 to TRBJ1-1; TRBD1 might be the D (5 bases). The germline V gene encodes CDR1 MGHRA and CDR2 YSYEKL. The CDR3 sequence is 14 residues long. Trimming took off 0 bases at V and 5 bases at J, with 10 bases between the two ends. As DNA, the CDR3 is TGCGCCAGCAGCCAAGATAGGGGCCGGACTGAAGCTTTCTTT. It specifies CASSQDRGRTEAFF.

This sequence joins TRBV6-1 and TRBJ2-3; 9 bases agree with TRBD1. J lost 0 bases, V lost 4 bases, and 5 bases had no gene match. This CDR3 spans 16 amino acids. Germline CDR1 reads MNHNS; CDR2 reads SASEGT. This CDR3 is CASSAPGQGSTDTQYF. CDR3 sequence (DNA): TGTGCCAGCAGTGCCCCTGGACAGGGGAGCACAGATACGCAGTATTTT.

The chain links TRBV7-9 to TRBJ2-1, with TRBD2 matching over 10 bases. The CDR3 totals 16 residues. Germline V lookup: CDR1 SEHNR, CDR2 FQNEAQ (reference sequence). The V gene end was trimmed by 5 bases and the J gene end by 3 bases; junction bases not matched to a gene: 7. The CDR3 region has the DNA TGTGCCAGCAGCCCCACCCTAGCGGGAGTCTACAATGAGCAGTTCTTC. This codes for CASSPTLAGVYNEQFF.

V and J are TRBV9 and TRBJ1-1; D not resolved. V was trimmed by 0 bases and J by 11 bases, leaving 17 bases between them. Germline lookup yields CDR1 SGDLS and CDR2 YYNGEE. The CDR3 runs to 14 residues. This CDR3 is CASSVAQEGFEAFF. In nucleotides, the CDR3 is TGTGCCAGCAGCGTAGCTCAGGAAGGTTTTGAGGCTTTCTTT.

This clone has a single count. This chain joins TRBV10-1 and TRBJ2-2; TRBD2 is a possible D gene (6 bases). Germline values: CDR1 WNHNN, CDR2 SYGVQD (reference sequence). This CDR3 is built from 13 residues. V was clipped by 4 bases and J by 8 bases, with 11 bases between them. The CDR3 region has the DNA TGCGCCAGCAGTGCGGACTATACAGGGGAGCTGTTTTTT. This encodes CASSADYTGELFF.

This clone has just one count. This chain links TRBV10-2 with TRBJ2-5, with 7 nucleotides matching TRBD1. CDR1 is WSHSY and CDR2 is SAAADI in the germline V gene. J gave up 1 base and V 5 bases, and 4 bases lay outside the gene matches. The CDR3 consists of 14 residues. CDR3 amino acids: CASSLTGTQETQYF. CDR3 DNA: TGCGCCAGCAGTTTGACAGGGACCCAAGAGACCCAGTACTTC.

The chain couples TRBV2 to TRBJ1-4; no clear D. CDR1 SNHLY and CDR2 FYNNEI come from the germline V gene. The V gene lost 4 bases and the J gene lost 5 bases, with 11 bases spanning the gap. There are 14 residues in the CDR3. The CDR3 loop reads CASSGQSANEKLFF. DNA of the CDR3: TGTGCCAGCAGTGGGCAGAGCGCAAATGAAAAACTGTTTTTT.